These 2 T cell receptor beta chains originate from one sample sequenced in a study of blood T cells in healthy people across ages. Through a sample-barcoded 5' primer and a J-beta primer mix, a second PCR was run for roughly 7 to 12 cycles. MiXCR, applied by TCRdb to the 5' RACE reads, yields one record per CDR3 protein. Of around 1,800,000 distinct CDR3 sequences in the sample, roughly two fifths are singletons; the top ten hold more than 20%. The sequencing sample was made of blood. The receptors were sampled from a human donor in good health.

The genes are TRBV7-9 and TRBJ2-7; 9 bases fit TRBD1. Germline-derived CDR1 and CDR2 are SEHNR and FQNEAQ (reference sequence). Trimming took 5 bases from V and 5 from J; bases not matched to a gene: 7. The CDR3 is 14 residues long. CDR3 protein: CASSIWDREHEQYF. CDR3 sequence (DNA): TGTGCCAGCAGCATCTGGGACAGGGAGCACGAGCAGTACTTC. The variable domain in full, with the rest retrieved from reference TRBV7-9 and TRBJ2-7, is DTGVSQNPRHKITKRGQNVTFRCDPISEHNRLYWYRQTLGQGPEFLTYFQNEAQLEKSRLLSDRFSAERPKGSFSTLEIQRTEQGDSAMYLCASSIWDREHEQYFGPGTRLTVT.

V usage is TRBV28 and J usage is TRBJ1-5; 9 positions agree with TRBD1. V lost 3 bases, J lost 11 bases, and 11 bases stayed unmatched. Germline V gene data show CDR1 as MDHEN and CDR2 as SYDVKM. The CDR3 is 15 residues long. The DNA for the CDR3 is TGTGCCAGCAGTTTTGAAGGGACAGGGCGCCTAACCCAGCATTTT. This translates into CASSFEGTGRLTQHF.